This TCR beta chain was recorded in a study of prognosis after radiotherapy for stage I lung cancer. Study as a whole: About 5 patients had oligometastatic NSCLC after surgical resection of the primary tumor, and 13 to 15 had newly diagnosed primary stage I lung tumors. Broader study findings: The median unique TCR clone count dropped from roughly 10,000 to 7,000 after stereotactic body radiation therapy.

Details on this clonotype: Antigen unknown.

Each of the patients had no lymph node involvement on CT and PET/CT and no prior chemotherapy, radiotherapy or other malignancies. Amplification of the TCR beta CDR3 (from genomic DNA) was done by two-round multiplex PCR. Initially, in first-round PCR, primers specific to each TRBV and TRBJ gene were used. TCRdb fed the multiplex PCR reads into MiXCR, producing one record per CDR3 protein. This table holds 15,000 to 20,000 distinct CDR3 sequences, approximately 46% found once. V was shortened by 6 bases and J by 0 bases, with 11 bases between the two germline ends. The CDR3 has 14 residues. The germline CDR1 and CDR2 sequences are MNHNS and SASEGT.

The origin of this receptor is a donor aged 50 or older with non-small cell lung cancer. Sample: PBMCs, taken before or after stereotactic body radiation therapy (not recorded which). The chain recombines TRBV6-1 with TRBJ1-1; D unclear. CDR3 sequence reads: CASRTLAMNTEAFF. The CDR3 DNA is TGTGCCAGCAGAACATTGGCAATGAACACTGAAGCTTTCTTT.